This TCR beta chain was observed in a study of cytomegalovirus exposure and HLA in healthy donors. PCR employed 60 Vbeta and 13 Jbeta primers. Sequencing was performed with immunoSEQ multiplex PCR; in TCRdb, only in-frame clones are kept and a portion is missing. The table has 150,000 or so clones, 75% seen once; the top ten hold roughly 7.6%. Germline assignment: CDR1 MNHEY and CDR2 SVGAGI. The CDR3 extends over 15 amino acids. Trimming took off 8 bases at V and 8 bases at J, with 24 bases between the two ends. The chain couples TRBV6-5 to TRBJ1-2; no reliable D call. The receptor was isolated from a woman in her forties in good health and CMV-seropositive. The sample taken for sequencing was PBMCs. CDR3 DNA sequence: TGTGCCAGCTCGCGTGATAGGAACAGCTTTCTGGGCTACACCTTC. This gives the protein CASSRDRNSFLGYTF.